These T cell receptor beta chains were read from a single sample in a study of blood T cell repertoires in COVID-19. TCRdb's copy holds only in-frame clones and misses some; the assay was immunoSEQ multiplex PCR. Of about 94,000 clones detected, about 86% appear once; the ten largest clones hold over 10%. Sequencing input: peripheral blood. The receptors originated from a woman aged 60-70 years in a cohort sampled during active or convalescent COVID-19. Each CDR3 is given without its conserved first and last residue. D genes are given only for firm matches.

D gene: TRBD2
V gene: TRBV19
J gene: TRBJ2-3
CDR3 protein: ASRPLAGGSADTQY

D gene: NA
V gene: TRBV5-1
J gene: TRBJ2-7
CDR3 protein: ASSWGTSYEQY

D gene: TRBD1
V gene: TRBV19
J gene: TRBJ1-5
CDR3 protein: ASINTGGTGQPQH

D gene: NA
V gene: TRBV18
J gene: TRBJ2-3
CDR3 protein: ASSPSDTQY

D gene: TRBD1
V gene: TRBV19
J gene: TRBJ2-1
CDR3 protein: ASSRWAGGPYNEQF

D gene: TRBD1
V gene: TRBV7-8
J gene: TRBJ1-1
CDR3 protein: ASTLQGDRTEAF

D gene: NA
V gene: TRBV15
J gene: TRBJ1-3
CDR3 protein: ATSRGPTGASGNTIY

D gene: TRBD2
V gene: TRBV3-1/TRBV3-2
J gene: TRBJ2-1
CDR3 protein: ASSQPTSGGNNEQF

D gene: TRBD2
V gene: TRBV29-1
J gene: TRBJ2-7
CDR3 protein: SVAGGGSSYEQY

D gene: NA
V gene: TRBV6-1
J gene: TRBJ2-7
CDR3 protein: ASSDRLAYEQY

D gene: TRBD1
V gene: TRBV24-1
J gene: TRBJ1-1
CDR3 protein: ATSDSRTGLNTEAF

D gene: NA
V gene: TRBV14
J gene: TRBJ1-2
CDR3 protein: ASSQGGRRGLYGYT

D gene: TRBD1
V gene: TRBV7-2
J gene: TRBJ1-1
CDR3 protein: ASSPGGTLTEAF

D gene: TRBD1
V gene: TRBV10-2
J gene: TRBJ1-5
CDR3 protein: ASSLTSRGNQPQH

D gene: NA
V gene: TRBV6-4
J gene: TRBJ1-1
CDR3 protein: ASREGENTEAF

D gene: TRBD1
V gene: TRBV11-2
J gene: TRBJ1-2
CDR3 protein: ASSPDRVHGYT

D gene: TRBD1
V gene: TRBV6-6
J gene: TRBJ2-7
CDR3 protein: ASSSSGDSSYEQY

D gene: TRBD2
V gene: TRBV28
J gene: TRBJ2-7
CDR3 protein: ASKGLAYSYEQY

D gene: NA
V gene: TRBV9
J gene: TRBJ1-1
CDR3 protein: ASSATVNTEAF

D gene: NA
V gene: TRBV7-2
J gene: TRBJ2-3
CDR3 protein: ASSFSVTDTQY

D gene: TRBD1
V gene: TRBV6-1
J gene: TRBJ2-7
CDR3 protein: ASSEGQATAYEQY

D gene: TRBD2
V gene: TRBV7-9
J gene: TRBJ2-7
CDR3 protein: ASSTSGGPLEQY

D gene: NA
V gene: TRBV12-3/TRBV12-4
J gene: TRBJ2-2
CDR3 protein: ASRAVEAGELF

D gene: NA
V gene: TRBV28
J gene: TRBJ1-3
CDR3 protein: ASRGGGDPSGNTIY

D gene: TRBD2
V gene: TRBV9
J gene: TRBJ2-3
CDR3 protein: ASSVVSGSGADTQY

D gene: TRBD1
V gene: TRBV2
J gene: TRBJ1-2
CDR3 protein: ASSGTVSFYGYT

D gene: NA
V gene: TRBV9
J gene: TRBJ1-1
CDR3 protein: ASSLDRLNTEAF

D gene: NA
V gene: TRBV7-9
J gene: TRBJ1-1
CDR3 protein: AIGTGGVGTEAF

D gene: NA
V gene: TRBV27
J gene: TRBJ2-7
CDR3 protein: ASSLTLAGYGDEQY

D gene: TRBD2
V gene: TRBV11-1
J gene: TRBJ2-1
CDR3 protein: ASIEGREGRNEQF

D gene: NA
V gene: TRBV10-2
J gene: TRBJ2-2
CDR3 protein: ASEDRPNTGELF

D gene: NA
V gene: TRBV28
J gene: TRBJ2-7
CDR3 protein: ASTQTHKTYEQY

D gene: NA
V gene: TRBV28
J gene: TRBJ1-5
CDR3 protein: ASSIRVPQH

D gene: NA
V gene: TRBV3-1/TRBV3-2
J gene: TRBJ1-2
CDR3 protein: ASSQARGAGYT

D gene: NA
V gene: TRBV13
J gene: TRBJ1-2
CDR3 protein: ASYYGPREDYGYT